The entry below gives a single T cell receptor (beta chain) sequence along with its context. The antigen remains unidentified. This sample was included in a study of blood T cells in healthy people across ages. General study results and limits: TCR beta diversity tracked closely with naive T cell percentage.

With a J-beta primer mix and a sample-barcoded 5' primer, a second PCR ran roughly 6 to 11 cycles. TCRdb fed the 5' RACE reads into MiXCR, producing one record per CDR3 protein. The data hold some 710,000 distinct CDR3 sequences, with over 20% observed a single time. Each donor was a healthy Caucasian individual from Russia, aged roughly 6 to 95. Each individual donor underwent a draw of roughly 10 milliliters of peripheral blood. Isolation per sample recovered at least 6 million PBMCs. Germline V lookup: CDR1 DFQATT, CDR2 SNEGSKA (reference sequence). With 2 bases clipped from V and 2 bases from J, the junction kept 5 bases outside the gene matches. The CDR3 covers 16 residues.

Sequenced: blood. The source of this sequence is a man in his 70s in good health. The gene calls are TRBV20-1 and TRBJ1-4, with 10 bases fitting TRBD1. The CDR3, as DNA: TGCAGTGCTAGAATTCAGGGACAGGGGACTAATGAAAAACTGTTTTTT. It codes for CSARIQGQGTNEKLFF.